This is a list of T cell receptor beta chains from one sample in a study of blood T cell repertoires in COVID-19. Some clones are missing from TCRdb's copy, which holds only in-frame ones; the method was immunoSEQ multiplex PCR. The table has some 200,000 clones, 65% to 90% seen once. The sample taken for sequencing was peripheral blood. The receptor source for this set is a woman aged 65 to 85 with COVID-19, enrolled during active disease. Both conserved end residues are part of each CDR3. A D gene is named only where the DNA matches it firmly. Size values are once, few and many counts, or a class for expanded clones, and some rows have none.

TRBV4-3,TRBD1,TRBJ1-4,-,TGCGCCAGCAGCCACTTACCTGGGACAGGGCGCGCAACTAATGAAAAACTGTTTTTT,CASSHLPGTGRATNEKLFF
TRBV7-9,-,TRBJ1-2,-,TGTGCCAGCAGCTCGGACGGGGACTATGGCTACACCTTC,CASSSDGDYGYTF
TRBV15,-,TRBJ1-6,-,TGTGCCACCAGCAGCGTTAATTCACCCCTCCACTTT,CATSSVNSPLHF
TRBV9,-,TRBJ2-5,-,TGTGCCAGCAGCGAGACGGCTCGGGGTAGGATAGAGACCCAGTACTTC,CASSETARGRIETQYF
TRBV6-5,-,TRBJ1-3,-,TGTGCCAGCAGTTACTCGCTAACGTCTGGAAACACCATATATTTT,CASSYSLTSGNTIYF
TRBV25-1,TRBD1,TRBJ1-2,-,TGTGCCAGCAGTGTGGGACAGGGGACTGGGTATGGCTACACCTTC,CASSVGQGTGYGYTF
TRBV2,-,TRBJ1-4,once,TGTGCCAGCAGTAGGGGCAGCACTAATGAAAAACTGTTTTTT,CASSRGSTNEKLFF
TRBV7-9,TRBD1,TRBJ2-1,-,TGTGCCAGCAGCACTGTCACAGGGGGCGCCTATGAGCAGTTCTTC,CASSTVTGGAYEQFF
TRBV6-6,-,TRBJ1-5,-,TGTGCCAGCAGCTCACGAGGGTTGGGTGTCAATCAGCCCCAGCATTTT,CASSSRGLGVNQPQHF
TRBV5-4,TRBD1,TRBJ2-2,-,TGTGCCAGCAGCCCAGGGCAGGGGGCGCGTCGAACCGGGGAGCTGTTTTTT,CASSPGQGARRTGELFF
TRBV6-4,TRBD2,TRBJ2-1,once,TGTGCCAGCAGCGACTCTAGCGGGTCTAATGAGCAGTTCTTC,CASSDSSGSNEQFF
TRBV6-4,-,TRBJ2-1,once,TGTGCCAGCAGTTTTTCTCTAGCCACGGAGCAGTTCTTC,CASSFSLATEQFF
TRBV29-1,-,TRBJ1-4,-,TGCAGCGTTGAGATCGGTAATGAAAAACTGTTTTTT,CSVEIGNEKLFF
TRBV7-3,TRBD1,TRBJ2-5,-,TGTGCCAGCAGCTTTTATCCAGGGGGACAAGAGACCCAGTACTTC,CASSFYPGGQETQYF
TRBV10-3,-,TRBJ2-3,-,TGTGCCATCAGTGAAGCGGATTGGGGCACAGATACGCAGTATTTT,CAISEADWGTDTQYF
TRBV6-5,-,TRBJ1-2,-,TGTGCCAGCAACCCTTCCCGTACAGGACGGTATGGCTACACCTTC,CASNPSRTGRYGYTF
TRBV25-1,TRBD2,TRBJ2-7,-,TGTGCCAGCAGTGCACTAGCGGGCCTAAGCTCCTACGAGCAGTACTTC,CASSALAGLSSYEQYF
TRBV7-8,TRBD2,TRBJ2-1,-,TGTGCCAGCAGCTTAGTAGCGGGCCGCTACAATGAGCAGTTCTTC,CASSLVAGRYNEQFF
TRBV5-6,-,TRBJ2-2,-,TGTGCCAGCAGCTGGATGACAGCACCTACCGGGGAGCTGTTTTTT,CASSWMTAPTGELFF
TRBV3-1/TRBV3-2,TRBD2,TRBJ2-1,-,TGTGCCAGCAGCCAAGATCCCCGACTAGCGGATTACAATGAGCAGTTCTTC,CASSQDPRLADYNEQFF
TRBV3-1/TRBV3-2,TRBD1,TRBJ1-4,once,TGTGCCAGCAGTCAAATCAGGGGGCCTAATGAAAAACTGTTTTTT,CASSQIRGPNEKLFF
TRBV7-9,-,TRBJ1-1,-,TGTGCCAGCAGCTTGGGAACAGGACAAGGGGGTGAAGCTTTCTTT,CASSLGTGQGGEAFF
TRBV5-5,TRBD1,TRBJ1-1,-,TGTGCCAGCAGCACCCCCGGGACAGGGAAGAATTTGAACACTGAAGCTTTCTTT,CASSTPGTGKNLNTEAFF
TRBV18,-,TRBJ1-3,once,TGTGCCAGCTCACCGATGTTCCGGGGAGACCTCTCTGGAAACACCATATATTTT,CASSPMFRGDLSGNTIYF
TRBV4-1,TRBD2,TRBJ2-2,-,TGCGCCAGCAGCCAACAGCCTGGGACTAGCGGGAACACCGGGGAGCTGTTTTTT,CASSQQPGTSGNTGELFF
TRBV14,TRBD1,TRBJ2-7,-,TGTGCCAGCAGCCACGATGGGACAGGGGGTTCCTACGAGCAGTACTTC,CASSHDGTGGSYEQYF
TRBV7-2,-,TRBJ1-5,-,TGTGCCAGCAGCCCCCGGGGGGGGGTTGGCAATCAGCCCCAGCATTTT,CASSPRGGVGNQPQHF
TRBV7-2,TRBD2,TRBJ2-4,once,TGTGCCAGCAGCAGTAGCGGGGGTGGAAACATTCAGTACTTC,CASSSSGGGNIQYF
TRBV7-9,-,TRBJ1-5,-,TGTGCCAGCAGCTCGGATACGGGGAGCAATCAGCCCCAGCATTTT,CASSSDTGSNQPQHF
TRBV19,TRBD1,TRBJ1-5,-,TGTGCCACAAGGACAGGCGATCCTTTTCAGCCCCAGCATTTT,CATRTGDPFQPQHF
TRBV7-2,-,TRBJ2-7,-,TGTGCCAGCAGCTTTAGCCGGGGAGAAAACTACGAGCAGTACTTC,CASSFSRGENYEQYF